This is a list of T cell receptor beta chains from one sample in a study of T cells after yellow fever vaccination. Each CDR3 protein is one row after TCRdb ran MiXCR on the 5' RACE reads. Of about 74,000 distinct CDR3 sequences listed, roughly 6.9% are singletons. The sample was CD8+ T cells sorted from PBMCs, taken more than 4 days after the first yellow fever vaccination. The receptor set was obtained from a man aged 18 to 29 who received the YFV17D yellow fever vaccine. CDR3s include the opening cysteine and the closing phenylalanine or tryptophan. Each record gives: V gene, D gene, J gene, clone size, CDR3 protein, CDR3 DNA. A D gene is named only where the DNA matches it firmly. Only some rows state a clone size, as once, few, many or a class for expanded clones.

V gene: TRBV12-3/TRBV12-4; D gene: TRBD2; J gene: TRBJ2-3; clone size: few; CDR3 protein: CASSLWTSGYTDTQYF; CDR3 DNA: TGTGCCAGCAGTCTTTGGACTAGCGGGTACACAGATACGCAGTATTTT
V gene: TRBV6-2/TRBV6-3; D gene: .; J gene: TRBJ2-7; clone size: many; CDR3 protein: CASSYSPGTVMGEQYF; CDR3 DNA: TGTGCCAGCAGTTACTCTCCGGGAACCGTGATGGGGGAGCAGTACTTC
V gene: TRBV7-8; D gene: .; J gene: TRBJ1-4; clone size: few; CDR3 protein: CASSLHGGRNEKLFF; CDR3 DNA: TGTGCCAGCAGCCTACATGGGGGGCGGAATGAAAAACTGTTTTTT
V gene: TRBV13; D gene: .; J gene: TRBJ2-2; clone size: many; CDR3 protein: CASSLRQEITGELFF; CDR3 DNA: TGTGCCAGCAGCTTGAGACAGGAGATCACCGGGGAGCTGTTTTTT
V gene: TRBV6-2/TRBV6-3; D gene: .; J gene: TRBJ1-5; clone size: .; CDR3 protein: CASTTVPFSQPQHF; CDR3 DNA: TGTGCCAGCACCACGGTCCCGTTTTCGCAGCCCCAGCATTTT
V gene: TRBV27; D gene: .; J gene: TRBJ1-2; clone size: many; CDR3 protein: CASSLFFGEGRGTF; CDR3 DNA: TGTGCCAGCAGTTTATTCTTCGGGGAGGGCCGCGGCACCTTC
V gene: TRBV11-2; D gene: TRBD1; J gene: TRBJ2-3; clone size: many; CDR3 protein: CASSLMGDRNQYF; CDR3 DNA: TGTGCCAGCAGCTTAATGGGGGACAGGAACCAGTATTTT
V gene: TRBV12-3/TRBV12-4; D gene: .; J gene: TRBJ1-5; clone size: many; CDR3 protein: CASSLGFFQPQHF; CDR3 DNA: TGTGCCAGCAGTTTAGGTTTTTTCCAGCCCCAGCATTTT
V gene: TRBV6-2/TRBV6-3; D gene: .; J gene: TRBJ2-1; clone size: .; CDR3 protein: CASSLVGGGYNEQFF; CDR3 DNA: TGTGCCAGCAGTTTGGTGGGGGGTGGCTACAATGAGCAGTTCTTC
V gene: TRBV13; D gene: .; J gene: TRBJ2-1; clone size: .; CDR3 protein: CASSLWSGPTNEQFF; CDR3 DNA: TGTGCCAGCAGCTTATGGAGCGGACCTACGAATGAGCAGTTCTTC
V gene: TRBV28; D gene: TRBD1; J gene: TRBJ2-2; clone size: many; CDR3 protein: CASSSGWDSKTLANTGELFF; CDR3 DNA: TGTGCCAGCAGTTCAGGCTGGGACAGTAAAACCTTGGCGAACACCGGGGAGCTGTTTTTT
V gene: TRBV4-1; D gene: .; J gene: TRBJ2-2; clone size: many; CDR3 protein: CASSPLLGHNTGELFF; CDR3 DNA: TGCGCCAGCAGCCCACTTCTGGGACACAACACCGGGGAGCTGTTTTTT
V gene: TRBV28; D gene: .; J gene: TRBJ1-5; clone size: few; CDR3 protein: CASSLGQGSANQPQHF; CDR3 DNA: TGTGCCAGCAGTTTAGGGCAGGGATCTGCGAATCAGCCCCAGCATTTT
V gene: TRBV6-5; D gene: .; J gene: TRBJ2-3; clone size: .; CDR3 protein: CASSYSKARMVDTQYF; CDR3 DNA: TGTGCCAGCAGTTACTCTAAAGCGCGGATGGTGGATACGCAGTATTTT
V gene: TRBV12-3/TRBV12-4; D gene: .; J gene: TRBJ1-3; clone size: few; CDR3 protein: CASSFSLSGNTIYF; CDR3 DNA: TGTGCCAGCAGTTTCAGTCTCTCTGGAAACACCATATATTTT
V gene: TRBV4-3; D gene: .; J gene: TRBJ1-1; clone size: many; CDR3 protein: CASSQVGGTEAFF; CDR3 DNA: TGCGCCAGCAGCCAAGTGGGGGGAACTGAAGCTTTCTTT
V gene: TRBV5-1; D gene: .; J gene: TRBJ1-2; clone size: few; CDR3 protein: CASSLFVGNDYGYTF; CDR3 DNA: TGCGCCAGCAGCTTGTTCGTGGGTAACGACTATGGCTACACCTTC
V gene: TRBV6-5; D gene: TRBD1; J gene: TRBJ1-2; clone size: many; CDR3 protein: CASSNPQGAGGYTF; CDR3 DNA: TGTGCCAGCAGTAACCCTCAGGGGGCTGGCGGCTACACCTTC
V gene: TRBV29-1; D gene: .; J gene: TRBJ2-3; clone size: few; CDR3 protein: CSVEQQGVADTQYF; CDR3 DNA: TGCAGCGTTGAACAACAGGGCGTAGCAGATACGCAGTATTTT